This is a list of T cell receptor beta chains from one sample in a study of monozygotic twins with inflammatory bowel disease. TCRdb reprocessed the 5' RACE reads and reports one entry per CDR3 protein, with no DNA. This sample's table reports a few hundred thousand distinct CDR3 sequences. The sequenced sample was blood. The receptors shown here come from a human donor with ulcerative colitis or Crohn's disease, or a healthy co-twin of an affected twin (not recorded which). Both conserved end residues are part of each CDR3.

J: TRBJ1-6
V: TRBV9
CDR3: CASSSSQYNSPLHF

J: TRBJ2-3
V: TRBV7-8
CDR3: CASSPRNTQYF

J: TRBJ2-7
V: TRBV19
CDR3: CASSIRHPVGDEQYF

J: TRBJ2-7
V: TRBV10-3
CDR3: CAISKTGEGYEQYF

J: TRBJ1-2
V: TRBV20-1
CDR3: CSARDQAGGPNYGYTF

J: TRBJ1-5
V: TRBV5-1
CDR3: CASRPGSSNQPQHF

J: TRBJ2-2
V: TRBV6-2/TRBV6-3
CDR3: CASSYSTGRGSSSGELFF

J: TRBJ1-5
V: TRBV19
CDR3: CASSILNSGSNQPQHF

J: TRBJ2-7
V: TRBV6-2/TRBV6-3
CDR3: CASSSVTRTNEQYF

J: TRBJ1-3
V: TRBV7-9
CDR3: CASSLQGGSGNTIYF

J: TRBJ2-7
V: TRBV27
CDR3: CASGERGREQYF

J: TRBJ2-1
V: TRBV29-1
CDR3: CSVEEGAWSYNEQFF

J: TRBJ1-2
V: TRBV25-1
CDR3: CASSGNNYGYTF

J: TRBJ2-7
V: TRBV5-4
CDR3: CASSYPDIGYEQYF

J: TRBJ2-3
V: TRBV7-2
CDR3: CASSLGLASDTQYF

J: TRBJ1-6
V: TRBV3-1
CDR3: CASSQNRGNNSPLHF

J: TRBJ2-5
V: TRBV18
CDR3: CASSPLQGRETQYF

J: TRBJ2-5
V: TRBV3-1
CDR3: CASSQDRGEQETQYF

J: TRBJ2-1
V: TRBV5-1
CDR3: CASSLRPGGSYNEQFF

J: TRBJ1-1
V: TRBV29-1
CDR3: CSVLGGNTEAFF